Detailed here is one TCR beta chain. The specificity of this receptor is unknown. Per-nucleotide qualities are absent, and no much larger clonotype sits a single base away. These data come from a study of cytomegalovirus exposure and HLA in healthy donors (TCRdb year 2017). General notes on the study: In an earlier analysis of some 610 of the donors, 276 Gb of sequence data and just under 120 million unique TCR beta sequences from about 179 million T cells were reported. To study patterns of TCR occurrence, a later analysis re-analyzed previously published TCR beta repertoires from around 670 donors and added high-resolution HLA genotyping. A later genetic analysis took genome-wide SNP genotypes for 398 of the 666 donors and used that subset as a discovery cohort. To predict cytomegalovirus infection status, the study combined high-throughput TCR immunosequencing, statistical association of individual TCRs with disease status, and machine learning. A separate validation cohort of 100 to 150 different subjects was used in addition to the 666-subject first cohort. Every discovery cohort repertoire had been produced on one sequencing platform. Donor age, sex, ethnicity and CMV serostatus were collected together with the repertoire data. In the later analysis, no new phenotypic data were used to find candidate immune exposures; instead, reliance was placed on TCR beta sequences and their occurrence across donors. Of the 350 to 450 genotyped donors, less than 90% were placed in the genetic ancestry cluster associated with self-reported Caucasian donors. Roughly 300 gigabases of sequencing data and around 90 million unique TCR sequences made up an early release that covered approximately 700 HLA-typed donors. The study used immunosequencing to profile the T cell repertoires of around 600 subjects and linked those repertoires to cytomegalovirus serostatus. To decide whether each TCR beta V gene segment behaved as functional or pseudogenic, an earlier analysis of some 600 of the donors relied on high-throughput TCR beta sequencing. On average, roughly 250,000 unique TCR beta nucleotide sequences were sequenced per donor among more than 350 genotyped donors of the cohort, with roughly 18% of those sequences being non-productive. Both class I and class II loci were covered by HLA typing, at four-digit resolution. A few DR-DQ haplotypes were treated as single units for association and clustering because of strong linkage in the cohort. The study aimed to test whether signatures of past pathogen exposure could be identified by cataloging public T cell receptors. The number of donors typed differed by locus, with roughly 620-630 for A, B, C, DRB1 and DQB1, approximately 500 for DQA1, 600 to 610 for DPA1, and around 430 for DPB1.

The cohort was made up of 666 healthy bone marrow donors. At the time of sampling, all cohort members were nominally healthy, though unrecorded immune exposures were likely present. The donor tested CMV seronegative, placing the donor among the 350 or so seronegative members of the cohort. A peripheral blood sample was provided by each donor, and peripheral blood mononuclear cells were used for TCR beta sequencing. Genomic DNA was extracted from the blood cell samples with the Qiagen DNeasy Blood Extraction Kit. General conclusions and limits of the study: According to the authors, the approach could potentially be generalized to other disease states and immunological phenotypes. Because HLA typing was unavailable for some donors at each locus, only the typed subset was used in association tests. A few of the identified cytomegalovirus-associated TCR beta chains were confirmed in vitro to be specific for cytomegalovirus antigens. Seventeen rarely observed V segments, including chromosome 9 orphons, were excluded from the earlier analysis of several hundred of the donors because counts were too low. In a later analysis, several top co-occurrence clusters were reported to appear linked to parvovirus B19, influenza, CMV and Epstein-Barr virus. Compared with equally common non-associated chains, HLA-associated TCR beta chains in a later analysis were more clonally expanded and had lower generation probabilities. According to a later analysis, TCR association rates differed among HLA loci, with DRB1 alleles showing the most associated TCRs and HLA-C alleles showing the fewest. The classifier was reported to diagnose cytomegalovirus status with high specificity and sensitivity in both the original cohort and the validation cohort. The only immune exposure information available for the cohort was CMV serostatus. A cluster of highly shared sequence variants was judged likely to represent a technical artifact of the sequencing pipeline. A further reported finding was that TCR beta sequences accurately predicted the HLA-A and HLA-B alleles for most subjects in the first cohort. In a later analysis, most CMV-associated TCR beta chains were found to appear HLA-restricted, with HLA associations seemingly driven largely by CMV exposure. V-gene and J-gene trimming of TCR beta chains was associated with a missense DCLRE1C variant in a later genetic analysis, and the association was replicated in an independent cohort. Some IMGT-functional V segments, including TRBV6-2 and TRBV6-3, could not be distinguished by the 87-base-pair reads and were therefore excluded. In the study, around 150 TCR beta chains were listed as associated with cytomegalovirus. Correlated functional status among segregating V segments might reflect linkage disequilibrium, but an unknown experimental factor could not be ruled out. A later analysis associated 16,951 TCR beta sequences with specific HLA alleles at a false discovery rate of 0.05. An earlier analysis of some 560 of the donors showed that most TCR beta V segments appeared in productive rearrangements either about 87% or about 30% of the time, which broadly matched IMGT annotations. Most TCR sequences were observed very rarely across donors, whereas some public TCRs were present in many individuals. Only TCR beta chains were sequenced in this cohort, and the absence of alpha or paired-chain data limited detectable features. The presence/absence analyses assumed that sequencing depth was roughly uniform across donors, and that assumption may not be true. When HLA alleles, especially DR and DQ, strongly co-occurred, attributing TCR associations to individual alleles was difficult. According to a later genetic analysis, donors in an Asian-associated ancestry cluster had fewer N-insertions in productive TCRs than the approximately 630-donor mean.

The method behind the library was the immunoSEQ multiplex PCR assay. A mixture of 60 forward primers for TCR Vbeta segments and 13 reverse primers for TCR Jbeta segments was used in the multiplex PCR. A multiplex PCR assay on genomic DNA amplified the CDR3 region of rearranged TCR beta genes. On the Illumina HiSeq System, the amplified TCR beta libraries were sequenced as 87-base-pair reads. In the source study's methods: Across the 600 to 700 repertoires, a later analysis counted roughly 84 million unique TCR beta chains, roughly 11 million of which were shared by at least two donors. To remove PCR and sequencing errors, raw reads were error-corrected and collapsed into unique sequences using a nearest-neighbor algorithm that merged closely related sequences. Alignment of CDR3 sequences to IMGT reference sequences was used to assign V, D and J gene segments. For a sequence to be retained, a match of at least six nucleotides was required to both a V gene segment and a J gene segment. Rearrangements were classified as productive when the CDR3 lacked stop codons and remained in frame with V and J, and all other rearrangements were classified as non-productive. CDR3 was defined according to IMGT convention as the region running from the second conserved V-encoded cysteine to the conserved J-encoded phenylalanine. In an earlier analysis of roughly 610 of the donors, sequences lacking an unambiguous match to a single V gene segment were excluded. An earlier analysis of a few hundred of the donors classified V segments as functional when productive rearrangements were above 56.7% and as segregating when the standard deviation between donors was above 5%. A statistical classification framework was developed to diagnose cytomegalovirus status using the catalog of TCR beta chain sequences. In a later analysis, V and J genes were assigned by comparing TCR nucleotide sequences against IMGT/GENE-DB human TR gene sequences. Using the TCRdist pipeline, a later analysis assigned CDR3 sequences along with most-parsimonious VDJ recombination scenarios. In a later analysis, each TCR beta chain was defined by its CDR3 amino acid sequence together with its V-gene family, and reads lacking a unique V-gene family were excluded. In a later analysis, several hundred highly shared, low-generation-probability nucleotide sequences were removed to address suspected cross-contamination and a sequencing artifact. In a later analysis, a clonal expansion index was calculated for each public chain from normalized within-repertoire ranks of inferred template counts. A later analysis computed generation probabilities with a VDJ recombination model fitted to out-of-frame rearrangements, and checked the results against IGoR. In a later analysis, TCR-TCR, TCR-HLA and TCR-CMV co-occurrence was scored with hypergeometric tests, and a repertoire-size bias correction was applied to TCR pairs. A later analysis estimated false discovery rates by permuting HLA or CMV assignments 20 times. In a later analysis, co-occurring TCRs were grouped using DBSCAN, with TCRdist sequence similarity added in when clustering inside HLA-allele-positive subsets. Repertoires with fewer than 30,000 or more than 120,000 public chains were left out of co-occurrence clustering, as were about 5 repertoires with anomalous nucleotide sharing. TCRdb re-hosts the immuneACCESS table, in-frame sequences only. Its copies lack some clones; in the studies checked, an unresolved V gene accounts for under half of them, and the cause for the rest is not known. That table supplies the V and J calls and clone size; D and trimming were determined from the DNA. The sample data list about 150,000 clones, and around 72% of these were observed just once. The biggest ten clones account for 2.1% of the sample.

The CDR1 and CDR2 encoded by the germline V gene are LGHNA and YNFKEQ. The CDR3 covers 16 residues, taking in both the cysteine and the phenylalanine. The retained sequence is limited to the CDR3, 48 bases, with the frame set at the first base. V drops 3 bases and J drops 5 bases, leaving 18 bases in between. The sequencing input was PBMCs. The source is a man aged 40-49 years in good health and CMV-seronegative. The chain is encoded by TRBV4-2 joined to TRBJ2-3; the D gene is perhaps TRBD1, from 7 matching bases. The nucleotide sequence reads TGTGCCAGCAGCCAGGAGGGTAGGGGGCAGATAGATACGCAGTATTTT. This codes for CASSQEGRGQIDTQYF.